This T cell receptor (beta chain) is drawn from a study of glioma-infiltrating T cells. Study-wide points: Very few CDR3 sequences were shared between tissue and blood.

This clonotype was seen ten or more times. Its antigen is unidentified. The iRepertoire nested amplicon-rescue multiplex PCR amplified TCR alpha and beta CDR3s from RNA. TCRdb recomputed calls from the multiplex PCR reads with MiXCR, one row per CDR3 protein. The table has tens of thousands of distinct CDR3 sequences, around a quarter seen once. V lost 2 bases to trimming and J lost 7 bases, with 14 bases between them. CDR1 and CDR2 (germline): SGHVS, FQNEAQ. The CDR3 length is 15 residues. The chain is built from TRBV7-8 and TRBJ1-4; a possible D gene is TRBD1 (5 bases). The TCR comes from a human donor with low-grade glioma or glioblastoma, undergoing nonglioma brain surgery, or in good health (not recorded which). Source material: glioma tissue, nonneoplastic brain tissue, or PBMCs (not recorded which). This chain's CDR3 is CASSLPPGLGEKLFF. The CDR3, as DNA: TGTGCCAGCAGCTTACCCCCGGGACTTGGTGAAAAACTGTTTTTT. The entire variable domain, with the rest obtained from reference TRBV7-8 and TRBJ1-4, is as follows: GAGVSQSPRYKVAKRGQDVALRCDPISGHVSLFWYQQALGQGPEFLTYFQNEAQLDKSGLPSDRFFAERPEGSVSTLKIQRTQQEDSAVYLCASSLPPGLGEKLFFGSGTQLSVL.